The 31 T cell receptor beta chains below were found in one sample sequenced in a study of cytotoxic CD8 clonotypes in ibrutinib-treated CLL. Profiled with immunoSEQ multiplex PCR; TCRdb holds only in-frame clones, not every one. The sample includes about 310,000 clones, almost 80% of them seen just once. Specimen: PBMCs, collected before ibrutinib treatment. Source of these receptors: a human donor with chronic lymphocytic leukemia.

The CDR3 DNA sequence: TGTGCCAGCAGTGAATTGGCATGGGCAGTGGATGAGCAGTTCTTC. As protein: CASSELAWAVDEQFF. This chain connects TRBV6-1 to TRBJ2-1; D gene uncertain. V was clipped by 2 bases and J by 8 bases, with 16 bases between them. The CDR3 extends over 15 amino acids. The germline V gene has CDR1 MNHNS and CDR2 SASEGT.

The chain links TRBV19 to TRBJ1-4; D might be TRBD1 (5 bases). The CDR3 runs to 14 residues. V was clipped by 7 bases and J by 6 bases, with 15 bases between them. Germline loops: CDR1 LNHDA, CDR2 SQIVND (reference sequence). As DNA, the CDR3 is TGTGCCAGTAAGGCGGGACTTGGGGATGAAAAACTGTTTTTT. It translates to CASKAGLGDEKLFF.

V is TRBV5-4 and J is TRBJ2-1; TRBD2 aligns across 8 bases. The junction had 11 bases not matched to a gene; V was cut back by 6 bases and J by 9 bases. CDR1 and CDR2 from the germline V gene are SGHNT and YYREEE (reference sequence). The CDR3 contains 14 residues. CDR3 in DNA: TGTGCCAGCATCCCCGGGGGGGAGAGAGGTGAGCAGTTCTTC. It translates to CASIPGGERGEQFF. Full variable domain (missing parts from reference TRBV5-4 and TRBJ2-1): ETGVTQSPTHLIKTRGQQVTLRCSSQSGHNTVSWYQQALGQGPQFIFQYYREEENGRGNFPPRFSGLQFPNYSSELNVNALELDDSALYLCASIPGGERGEQFFGPGTRLTVL.

The chain uses TRBV4-2 and TRBJ1-1; D uncertain. From germline, CDR1 is LGHNA and CDR2 YNFKEQ. The CDR3 runs to 14 residues. Trimming stripped 5 bases from V and 4 bases from J, with 14 bases between. CDR3 sequence reads: CASSVGSFSTEAFF. The DNA for the CDR3 is TGTGCCAGCAGCGTAGGGAGCTTTTCCACTGAAGCTTTCTTT.

The rearrangement links TRBV30 to TRBJ2-1; D not certain. Per germline, CDR1 GTSNPN and CDR2 SVGIG (reference sequence). V lost 3 bases and J 11 bases, leaving 11 bases between the germline ends. This CDR3 is built from 11 residues. The CDR3 spells CAWRTEIKQFF. The CDR3 DNA reads as TGTGCCTGGAGAACCGAGATAAAGCAGTTCTTC.

J is TRBJ2-5 and V is TRBV7-3; 13 bases fit TRBD2. Germline values: CDR1 SGHTA, CDR2 FQGTGA. V was pared by 5 bases and J by 5 bases, with 8 bases of the junction left unmatched. This CDR3 is built from 16 residues. CDR3 DNA: TGTGCCAGCAGCCCAACTAGCGGGAGGGCCTCGGAGACCCAGTACTTC. It yields the protein CASSPTSGRASETQYF.

This sequence joins TRBV4-3 and TRBJ2-7, with TRBD2 identical over 7 bases. The CDR3 spans 16 residues. Germline V lookup: CDR1 LGHNA, CDR2 YSLEER. Unmatched junction bases numbered 11, after V lost 4 bases and J lost 2 bases. The CDR3 DNA reads as TGCGCCAGCAGCCGAGCTCGGGCTAGCGGACCCTACGAGCAGTACTTC. It yields the protein CASSRARASGPYEQYF.

The sample holds one count of this clone. The gene calls are TRBV28 and TRBJ1-3; D is possibly TRBD1 (5 bases). This CDR3 is built from 14 residues. V was pared by 2 bases and J by 8 bases, with 13 bases between. CDR1 MDHEN and CDR2 SYDVKM come from the germline V gene. In DNA, the CDR3 is TGTGCCAGCAGTTTAGTGCAACTAGGGGACACCATATATTTT. Its protein is CASSLVQLGDTIYF. The full variable domain, in which reference TRBV28 and TRBJ1-3 provide the parts outside the CDR3, is DVKVTQSSRYLVKRTGEKVFLECVQDMDHENMFWYRQDPGLGLRLIYFSYDVKMKEKGDIPEGYSVSREKKERFSLILESASTNQTSMYLCASSLVQLGDTIYFGEGSWLTVV.

The chain employs TRBV5-4 and TRBJ2-7; 10 bases fit TRBD1. Germline-derived CDR1 and CDR2 are SGHNT and YYREEE (reference sequence). The length of the CDR3 is 15 residues. Unmatched junction bases numbered 7, after V lost 1 base and J lost 6 bases. CDR3 loop: CASSLLGQGLSEQYF. The DNA of the CDR3 is TGTGCCAGCAGCTTGCTGGGACAGGGGTTGTCCGAGCAGTACTTC. Full variable domain (missing parts from reference TRBV5-4 and TRBJ2-7): ETGVTQSPTHLIKTRGQQVTLRCSSQSGHNTVSWYQQALGQGPQFIFQYYREEENGRGNFPPRFSGLQFPNYSSELNVNALELDDSALYLCASSLLGQGLSEQYFGPGTRLTVT.

On this clone: The same CDR3 arises from other DNA sequences in this sample as well. J is TRBJ2-3 and V is TRBV30, with D unresolved. This CDR3 has 12 residues. Germline loops: CDR1 GTSNPN, CDR2 SVGIG (reference sequence). V lost 0 bases to trimming and J lost 4 bases, with 5 bases between them. CDR3 bases: TGTGCCTGGAGTGTACGGGCAGATACGCAGTATTTT. This translates into CAWSVRADTQYF.

The V call is TRBV15, the J call TRBJ1-4, with D perhaps matching TRBD1 (5 bases). V was pared by 3 bases and J by 3 bases, with 11 bases between. The CDR3 sequence is 15 residues long. Germline CDR1 LNHNV, CDR2 YYDKDF (reference sequence). CDR3 coding DNA: TGTGCCACCAGCAGCAGAGGACAAGCTAATGAAAAACTGTTTTTT. Amino acid sequence: CATSSRGQANEKLFF.

This chain joins TRBV7-3 and TRBJ2-6, with unresolved D. From germline, CDR1 is SGHTA and CDR2 FQGTGA. V lost 3 bases to trimming and J lost 2 bases, with 5 bases between them. CDR3 length: 14 amino acids. CDR3 coding DNA: TGTGCCAGCAGCTTTTACCCTGGGGCCAACGTCCTGACTTTC. It codes for CASSFYPGANVLTF. Full variable domain (remainder filled in from reference TRBV7-3 and TRBJ2-6): GAGVSQTPSNKVTEKGKYVELRCDPISGHTALYWYRQSLGQGPEFLIYFQGTGAADDSGLPNDRFFAVRPEGSVSTLKIQRTERGDSAVYLCASSFYPGANVLTFGAGSRLTVL.

V and J are TRBV4-1 and TRBJ2-1; the D is unclear. The germline V gene encodes CDR1 MGHRA and CDR2 YSYEKL. CDR3 length equals 13 residues. V lost 5 bases and J lost 4, with 9 bases in between. CDR3 in DNA: TGCGCCAGCAGCTCGAGCAATTACAATGAGCAGTTCTTC. Translated: CASSSSNYNEQFF.

The J gene is TRBJ2-7, the V gene TRBV5-1; the D gene could be TRBD1 or TRBD2 (6 bases each). Germline V gives CDR1 SGHRS, CDR2 YFSETQ. V dropped 1 base and J dropped 3 bases, with 14 bases sitting between them. This CDR3 spans 15 amino acids. The CDR3 coding sequence is TGCGCCAGCAGCTTGAAACAGGGACTTCTCTACGAGCAGTACTTC. Its protein product is CASSLKQGLLYEQYF.

This chain links TRBV10-3 with TRBJ2-7; D is possibly TRBD1 (5 bases). Germline loops: CDR1 ENHRY, CDR2 SYGVKD. The CDR3 is 11 residues long. V was cut by 7 bases and J by 3 bases, with 7 bases left in between. The CDR3: CAIMQGYEQYF. Written as DNA, the CDR3 is TGTGCCATCATGCAGGGCTACGAGCAGTACTTC.

The J gene is TRBJ2-7, the V gene TRBV29-1; 8 bases match TRBD2. Germline CDR1 and CDR2: SQVTM and ANQGSEA. The CDR3 totals 13 residues. The junction had 3 bases not matched to a gene; V was cut back by 4 bases and J by 1 base. The CDR3 loop is CSVGPSGSYEQYF. The CDR3 DNA reads as TGCAGCGTTGGGCCTAGCGGGTCCTACGAGCAGTACTTC.

The gene calls are TRBV19 and TRBJ2-2; 10 positions match TRBD1. This CDR3 is 15 amino acids long. V lost 4 bases to trimming and J lost 6 bases; unmatched junction nucleotides: 5. The germline V gene has CDR1 LNHDA and CDR2 SQIVND (reference sequence). Here the CDR3 reads CASSTGQGSAGELFF. CDR3 nucleotide sequence: TGTGCCAGTAGTACGGGACAGGGGAGCGCCGGGGAGCTGTTTTTT.

This clone was recorded a few times. The chain joins TRBV27 to TRBJ1-5; 7 bases are shared with TRBD1. The CDR3 is 16 residues long. Germline V lookup: CDR1 MNHEY, CDR2 SMNVEV (reference sequence). The V gene end was trimmed by 5 bases and the J gene end by 3 bases; junction bases not matched to a gene: 10. The CDR3, as DNA: TGTGCCAGCAGTCCAAAACGACAGGGACTCAATCAGCCCCAGCATTTT. Its protein is CASSPKRQGLNQPQHF.

The chain carries TRBV4-1 and TRBJ2-1; TRBD2 matches at 7 bases. There are 16 residues in the CDR3. Germline V gives CDR1 MGHRA, CDR2 YSYEKL. V was pared by 0 bases and J by 8 bases, with 10 bases of the junction left unmatched. Written as DNA, the CDR3 is TGCGCCAGCAGCCAAGATGGCGGGAGTTTGATCGATGAGCAGTTCTTC. It translates to CASSQDGGSLIDEQFF.

The table lists this clone with a count of one. This sequence joins TRBV5-1 and TRBJ2-5; D is perhaps TRBD2 (5 bases). Trimming took off 0 bases at V and 3 bases at J, with 9 bases between the two ends. The CDR3 extends over 14 amino acids. In germline, CDR1 is SGHRS, CDR2 YFSETQ. The CDR3 spells CASSLAGSKETQYF. As DNA, the CDR3 is TGCGCCAGCAGCTTGGCGGGGTCGAAAGAGACCCAGTACTTC.

This chain connects TRBV11-2 to TRBJ2-7; D not certain. CDR3 size: 16 residues. Germline V lookup: CDR1 SGHAT, CDR2 FQNNGV. The germline V and J ends were trimmed by 1 base and 4 bases, with 17 bases remaining between them. In nucleotides, the CDR3 is TGTGCCAGCAGCTTAGTTGGCGTGGTTTCCCCTTACGAGCAGTACTTC. Protein sequence: CASSLVGVVSPYEQYF. The full variable domain, rest sourced from reference TRBV11-2 and TRBJ2-7, is EAGVAQSPRYKIIEKRQSVAFWCNPISGHATLYWYQQILGQGPKLLIQFQNNGVVDDSQLPKDRFSAERLKGVDSTLKIQPAKLEDSAVYLCASSLVGVVSPYEQYFGPGTRLTVT.

The CDR3 loop is CASSYQRVETETQYF. The CDR3 coding sequence is TGTGCCAGCAGTTACCAGAGGGTCGAAACGGAGACCCAGTACTTC. This sequence joins TRBV6-6 and TRBJ2-5, with D tentatively TRBD2 (5 bases). This CDR3 comprises 15 residues. Germline CDR1 is MNHNY and CDR2 is SVGAGI (reference sequence). Trimming cost V 2 bases and J 5 bases, with 15 bases left between them.

This clone was picked up a small number of times. The chain combines TRBV5-1 with TRBJ2-7; D not certain. Per the germline V gene, CDR1 is SGHRS and CDR2 is YFSETQ. V was cut by 0 bases and J by 4 bases, with 8 bases left in between. The CDR3 runs to 13 residues. The CDR3 loop reads CASSLDTVYEQYF. For the CDR3, the DNA is TGCGCCAGCAGCTTGGACACTGTATACGAGCAGTACTTC.

This clone has only a few counts. The chain combines TRBV28 with TRBJ2-1; TRBD1 aligns across 9 bases. With V trimmed by 5 bases and J by 4 bases, 6 bases remained unmatched. Germline values: CDR1 MDHEN, CDR2 SYDVKM. The CDR3 runs to 15 residues. The CDR3 DNA reads as TGTGCCAGCAGTATCGGACAGGGGCCGTACAATGAGCAGTTCTTC. This codes for CASSIGQGPYNEQFF.

The chain recombines TRBV7-6 with TRBJ2-2, with TRBD1 matching 10 bases. The V and J ends lost 5 bases and 0 bases, in that order; junction bases with no gene match: 6. Germline CDR1 SGHVS, CDR2 FNYEAQ. This CDR3 has 17 residues. CDR3 protein: CASSKDRGTANTGELFF. The CDR3 DNA is TGTGCCAGCAGCAAGGACAGGGGGACCGCGAACACCGGGGAGCTGTTTTTT.

This sequence joins TRBV14 and TRBJ2-1, with D maybe TRBD2 (6 bases). CDR3 length equals 14 residues. Trimming pared 2 bases from V and 9 bases from J, leaving 14 bases between. CDR1 and CDR2 (germline): SGHDN, FVKESK. CDR3 DNA sequence: TGTGCCAGCAGCCAATTTGGACTACATATTGAGCAGTTCTTC. Its protein is CASSQFGLHIEQFF.

CDR3 coding DNA: TGTGCCAGCAGCGGAGCCGGGACTAGCGTTTACAATGAGCAGTTCTTC. This encodes CASSGAGTSVYNEQFF. J is TRBJ2-1 and V is TRBV9; the match to TRBD2 covers 10 bases. This CDR3 is 16 amino acids long. The trim removed 3 bases at V and 4 bases at J, leaving 7 bases unmatched. Germline assignment: CDR1 SGDLS and CDR2 YYNGEE.

The chain uses TRBV27 and TRBJ2-5; 13 nucleotides line up with TRBD2. The CDR3 consists of 21 residues. The germline gives CDR1 MNHEY, CDR2 SMNVEV (reference sequence). V gave up 1 base and J gave up 4 bases; unmatched junction bases: 18. The CDR3 here is CASSLFSRGTSGMSGGETQYF. CDR3 nucleotides: TGTGCCAGCAGTTTATTTTCCCGCGGGACTAGCGGGATGAGTGGGGGAGAGACCCAGTACTTC.

The chain employs TRBV2 and TRBJ2-1; D gene uncertain. Trimming removed 4 bases at V and 15 bases at J, with 25 bases between. The CDR3 consists of 15 residues. Germline CDR1 reads SNHLY; CDR2 reads FYNNEI. The CDR3 sequence is CASSAPALGPLTRFF. Written as DNA, the CDR3 is TGTGCCAGCAGTGCCCCGGCCCTCGGACCCCTGACGCGGTTCTTC.

The chain joins TRBV5-1 to TRBJ2-5; D unclear. Germline-derived CDR1 and CDR2 are SGHRS and YFSETQ. Trimming pared 0 bases from V and 1 base from J, leaving 7 bases between. The CDR3 covers 14 residues. CDR3 protein: CASSLAGSQETQYF. The CDR3 DNA reads TGCGCCAGCAGCTTGGCGGGCAGCCAAGAGACCCAGTACTTC.

The chain uses TRBV6-5 and TRBJ1-1, with a possible D match to TRBD1 (6 bases). This CDR3 comprises 13 residues. Germline assignment: CDR1 MNHEY and CDR2 SVGAGI. Trimming cost V 6 bases and J 4 bases, with 12 bases left between them. DNA of the CDR3: TGTGCCAGCAGGAAGACAGGCACCACTGAAGCTTTCTTT. Its protein product is CASRKTGTTEAFF.